Presented here are 28 T cell receptor beta chains from one specimen sequenced in a study of shared clonotypes between healthy human individuals. The naive CD8 population came from CD45RO-negative cells selected for CCR7, without terminally differentiated effector memory CD45RA+ cells. Profiling relied on immunoSEQ multiplex PCR, and the TCRdb table lists in-frame clones only, not all of them. The top ten clones hold about 1.1% of a sample with some 2,000,000 clones, 85% to 95% of them seen once. Sample: naive CD8+ T cells sorted from blood. The receptor set was obtained from a man between 18 and 29 years old in good health.

V is TRBV5-6 and J is TRBJ2-1; TRBD2 aligns across 7 bases. V lost 4 bases to trimming and J lost 0 bases; unmatched junction nucleotides: 4. Germline V gene lookup returns CDR1 SGHDT and CDR2 YYEEEE. This CDR3 comprises 15 residues. The CDR3 loop reads CASSPGTNSYNEQFF. In DNA form, the CDR3 reads TGTGCCAGCAGCCCCGGGACTAACTCCTACAATGAGCAGTTCTTC.

This clone has just one count. The DNA for the CDR3 is TGTGCCAGCAGTGAAACTACAGCGGGTGGGACCCAGTACTTC. It translates to CASSETTAGGTQYF. The J gene is TRBJ2-5, the V gene TRBV2, with a tentative D call TRBD2 (6 bases). Trimming pared 2 bases from V and 7 bases from J, leaving 14 bases between. The length of the CDR3 is 14 residues. Germline V gives CDR1 SNHLY, CDR2 FYNNEI.

The chain couples TRBV6-5 to TRBJ2-1; D is ambiguous. This CDR3 contains 15 residues. V lost 2 bases and J lost 8, with 16 bases in between. Germline V gene lookup returns CDR1 MNHEY and CDR2 SVGAGI. CDR3 residues: CASSYPRGSDDEQFF. CDR3 DNA sequence: TGTGCCAGCAGTTACCCGAGAGGCTCGGACGATGAGCAGTTCTTC.

The chain joins TRBV7-3 to TRBJ2-5; 7 bases are a match to TRBD2. The CDR3 totals 14 residues. V lost 2 bases to trimming and J lost 7 bases; unmatched junction nucleotides: 7. Germline values: CDR1 SGHTA, CDR2 FQGTGA. The CDR3 sequence: CASSLGGREGTQYF. The CDR3 DNA sequence: TGTGCCAGCAGCTTAGGTGGCAGGGAGGGGACCCAGTACTTC.

The rearrangement uses TRBV4-1 and TRBJ2-5; 10 bases map to TRBD2. CDR1 is MGHRA, CDR2 YSYEKL, per germline. J was trimmed by 4 bases and V by 5 bases; bases with no gene match: 4. This CDR3 comprises 14 residues. DNA for the CDR3: TGCGCCAGCAGCGCTAGCGGGGGCCCAGAGACCCAGTACTTC. Protein sequence: CASSASGGPETQYF.

The chain links TRBV7-2 to TRBJ2-1; 12 positions match TRBD2. The CDR3 is made up of 16 amino acids. J was trimmed by 5 bases and V by 5 bases; bases with no gene match: 7. From germline, CDR1 is SGHTA and CDR2 FQGNSA. In nucleotides, the CDR3 is TGTGCCAGCAGCCCGGTACTAGCGGGAGGTGACAATGAGCAGTTCTTC. It codes for CASSPVLAGGDNEQFF.

The gene calls are TRBV30 and TRBJ2-1; D could derive from TRBD1 or TRBD2 (10 bases each). From germline, CDR1 is GTSNPN and CDR2 SVGIG (reference sequence). Trimming took off 6 bases at V and 0 bases at J, with 24 bases between the two ends. There are 18 residues in the CDR3. The CDR3 loop is CACQGQGKRGGSYNEQFF. The CDR3 DNA follows: TGTGCCTGTCAGGGACAGGGGAAGCGGGGGGGCTCCTACAATGAGCAGTTCTTC.

On this clone: The same CDR3 is also encoded by other DNA sequences in this sample. The V and J genes are TRBV28 and TRBJ2-7; 7 bases line up with TRBD1. The J segment lost 1 base and the V segment lost 6 bases, leaving 3 bases of the junction unmatched. Germline-derived CDR1 and CDR2 are MDHEN and SYDVKM. The CDR3 spans 13 residues. CDR3 coding DNA: TGTGCCAGCAGCTGGGGACAGTCCTACGAGCAGTACTTC. This encodes CASSWGQSYEQYF.

The chain uses TRBV4-1 and TRBJ1-1; possible D gene TRBD1, 6 bases. Between the trimmed V and J ends, which lost 0 bases and 4 bases, there was a span of 12 bases. The CDR3 extends over 15 amino acids. The germline CDR1 and CDR2 sequences are MGHRA and YSYEKL. The CDR3 DNA reads TGCGCCAGCAGCCAAGATCAGGGGTTGAGCACTGAAGCTTTCTTT. Protein: CASSQDQGLSTEAFF.

For the CDR3, the DNA is TGTGCCAGCAGCAAAGTAACTAGCAATCAGCCCCAGCATTTT. Its translation: CASSKVTSNQPQHF. The chain has TRBV21-1 and TRBJ1-5. TRBV21-1 is noted as a pseudogene. The CDR3 is 14 amino acids.

This clone was observed once. The V gene is TRBV7-9, the J gene TRBJ2-1; 10 bases align to TRBD2. The trim removed 2 bases at V and 4 bases at J, leaving 5 bases unmatched. This CDR3 has 16 residues. CDR1 is SEHNR, CDR2 FQNEAQ, per germline (reference sequence). The CDR3 is CASSLLAGASYNEQFF. As DNA, the CDR3 is TGTGCCAGCAGCTTACTAGCGGGGGCCAGTTACAATGAGCAGTTCTTC.

The rearrangement joins TRBV6-6 to TRBJ2-3; 8 bases agree with TRBD2. V was pared by 2 bases and J by 6 bases, with 10 bases of the junction left unmatched. The CDR3 totals 16 residues. Germline CDR1 and CDR2: MNHNY and SVGAGI (reference sequence). The CDR3: CASSYPRAGVRDTQYF. DNA for the CDR3: TGTGCCAGCAGTTACCCTCGAGCGGGGGTACGGGATACGCAGTATTTT.

The genes are TRBV29-1 and TRBJ2-2; 7 bases align to TRBD2. The length of the CDR3 is 14 residues. CDR1 and CDR2 (germline): SQVTM, ANQGSEA. Germline trimming cut 6 bases from V and 0 bases from J; bases unmatched to any gene: 4. The CDR3 bases are TGCAGCGTACCTCGGGAGGCGAACACCGGGGAGCTGTTTTTT. Its translation: CSVPREANTGELFF.

The chain links TRBV27 to TRBJ2-7; maybe TRBD2 (5 bases). CDR1 is MNHEY, CDR2 SMNVEV, per germline (reference sequence). This CDR3 has 16 amino acids. V lost 0 bases to trimming and J lost 4 bases, with 16 bases between them. CDR3 sequence (DNA): TGTGCCAGCAGTTTATCCTCCGGGGTGATGCTGTACGAGCAGTACTTC. This sequence encodes CASSLSSGVMLYEQYF.

The chain links TRBV4-1 to TRBJ2-3, with 10 bases aligning to TRBD2. This CDR3 is built from 15 residues. The germline gives CDR1 MGHRA, CDR2 YSYEKL. Trimming removed 3 bases from V and 4 bases from J; junction bases left unmatched: 4. CDR3 protein: CASSQSLAGADTQYF. The CDR3 DNA reads as TGCGCCAGCAGCCAGAGCCTAGCGGGAGCAGATACGCAGTATTTT.

The V and J genes are TRBV13 and TRBJ1-3; D is unclear. Trimming shortened V by 4 bases and J by 1 base, and 5 bases separated the two germline ends. Germline V gives CDR1 PRHDT, CDR2 FYEKMQ (reference sequence). The CDR3 runs to 13 residues. CDR3: CASSSGSGNTIYF. The DNA of the CDR3 is TGTGCCAGCAGCTCCGGATCTGGAAACACCATATATTTT.

Points on this clone: This specimen includes other DNA sequences encoding the same CDR3. V gene TRBV4-3 combines with J gene TRBJ2-7; D is undetermined. Between the trimmed V and J ends, which lost 0 bases and 2 bases, there was a span of 5 bases. Germline V lookup: CDR1 LGHNA, CDR2 YSLEER. The CDR3 loop spans 13 amino acids. The CDR3 here is CASSQDSTYEQYF. CDR3 bases: TGCGCCAGCAGCCAAGATTCGACCTACGAGCAGTACTTC.

The rearrangement joins TRBV9 to TRBJ2-5; TRBD1 agrees at 7 bases. Germline assignment: CDR1 SGDLS and CDR2 YYNGEE. The CDR3 has 14 amino acids. V lost 3 bases, J lost 2 bases, and 4 bases stayed unmatched. This chain's CDR3 is CASSGSGGQETQYF. The CDR3 nucleotides read TGTGCCAGCAGCGGGTCAGGGGGACAAGAGACCCAGTACTTC.

The CDR3 nucleotides are TGTGCCAGTAGTATAAAAGAGAACACCGGGGAGCTGTTTTTT. It is translated as CASSIKENTGELFF. The chain has TRBV19 and TRBJ2-2; unclear D gene. In germline, CDR1 is LNHDA, CDR2 SQIVND (reference sequence). The CDR3 is made up of 14 amino acids. Trimming took off 2 bases at V and 1 base at J, with 5 bases between the two ends.

The chain combines TRBV14 with TRBJ1-1, with TRBD1 matching over 8 bases. The CDR3 extends over 14 amino acids. Germline V lookup: CDR1 SGHDN, CDR2 FVKESK. V was clipped by 6 bases and J by 4 bases; unmatched bases: 7. The CDR3 region is CASSPRTGSTEAFF. The DNA of the CDR3 is TGTGCCAGCAGTCCTCGGACAGGGAGCACTGAAGCTTTCTTT. Drawing the rest from reference TRBV14 and TRBJ1-1, the complete variable domain is EAGVTQFPSHSVIEKGQTVTLRCDPISGHDNLYWYRRVMGKEIKFLLHFVKESKQDESGMPNNRFLAERTGGTYSTLKVQPAELEDSGVYFCASSPRTGSTEAFFGQGTRLTVV.

J is TRBJ1-5 and V is TRBV30; unclear D gene. The V end lost 4 bases, the J end lost 4 bases, and 11 bases lay between the germline ends. Germline CDR1 and CDR2: GTSNPN and SVGIG (reference sequence). The CDR3 spans 13 residues. The CDR3 here is CAWTDQSNQPQHF. The CDR3 nucleotides are TGTGCCTGGACCGATCAGTCAAATCAGCCCCAGCATTTT.

Points on this clone: This sample includes further DNA sequences coding for the same CDR3. The gene calls are TRBV5-1 and TRBJ1-1; D remains unclear. The V gene lost 0 bases and the J gene lost 2 bases, with 5 bases spanning the gap. The germline V gene has CDR1 SGHRS and CDR2 YFSETQ. The CDR3 consists of 13 residues. CDR3: CASSLATNTEAFF. CDR3 coding DNA: TGCGCCAGCAGCTTGGCCACCAACACTGAAGCTTTCTTT.

This clone was counted a single time. The rearrangement joins TRBV6-5 to TRBJ2-5, with D perhaps TRBD1 (5 bases). The CDR3 contains 16 residues. The V end lost 2 bases, the J end lost 2 bases, and 15 bases lay between the germline ends. The germline CDR1 and CDR2 sequences are MNHEY and SVGAGI. This CDR3 reads CASSYGAEAPQETQYF. The CDR3 DNA is TGTGCCAGCAGTTACGGGGCGGAAGCCCCGCAAGAGACCCAGTACTTC.

A note on this clone: Different DNA sequences within this sample yield the same CDR3. The CDR3 loop reads CASSPRQPYEQYF. The CDR3, as DNA: TGTGCCAGCAGCCCCCGACAGCCCTACGAGCAGTACTTC. The chain combines TRBV7-2 with TRBJ2-7, with D maybe TRBD1 (5 bases). The CDR3 runs 13 residues. Germline values: CDR1 SGHTA, CDR2 FQGNSA. Trimming took 5 bases from V and 2 from J, leaving 10 bases between them.

The rearrangement uses TRBV6-5 and TRBJ2-7, with a weak D call TRBD1 (5 bases). V was trimmed by 9 bases and J by 2 bases, leaving 8 bases between them. Germline CDR1 is MNHEY and CDR2 is SVGAGI. This CDR3 is 11 amino acids long. The CDR3 loop reads CASGATYEQYF. CDR3 nucleotide sequence: TGTGCCAGTGGGGCAACCTACGAGCAGTACTTC.

V usage is TRBV5-5 and J usage is TRBJ1-6; 7 bases agree with TRBD1. The CDR3 consists of 16 residues. Germline assignment: CDR1 SGHKS and CDR2 YYEKEE (reference sequence). V trimming: 0 bases; J trimming: 2 bases; junction bases outside the gene matches: 2. The CDR3 loop reads CASSLEGAAYNSPLHF. The CDR3 DNA reads TGTGCCAGCAGCTTGGAGGGGGCAGCCTATAATTCACCCCTCCACTTT. The entire variable domain, with the rest obtained from reference TRBV5-5 and TRBJ1-6, is as follows: DAGVTQSPTHLIKTRGQQVTLRCSPISGHKSVSWYQQVLGQGPQFIFQYYEKEERGRGNFPDRFSARQFPNYSSELNVNALLLGDSALYLCASSLEGAAYNSPLHFGNGTRLTVT.

The chain has TRBV9 and TRBJ1-2; maybe TRBD1 (6 bases). V gave up 3 bases and J gave up 4 bases, with 16 bases separating them. The CDR3 covers 15 residues. Looked up from germline, CDR1 is SGDLS and CDR2 is YYNGEE. The CDR3 bases are TGTGCCAGCAGCGCCCCCCCCGGGGGCGGCTATGGCTACACCTTC. Translation gives CASSAPPGGGYGYTF.

The chain has TRBV6-1 and TRBJ2-1; D possibly corresponds to TRBD2 (5 bases). There are 15 residues in the CDR3. Germline CDR1 MNHNS, CDR2 SASEGT. Trimming took off 7 bases at V and 0 bases at J, with 13 bases between the two ends. The CDR3 nucleotides are TGTGCCAGCACCCTAAGGAGCGGCTCCTACAATGAGCAGTTCTTC. Translated, it gives CASTLRSGSYNEQFF.